A single sample gave rise to the 5 T cell receptor beta chains below, sequenced in a study of vaccination and CD4 T cells after COVID-19. Treatment described: roughly 11-day PBMC culture with coronavirus spike peptide pools or control peptides (ViraFEST assay). These receptors' antigens are unknown. Sequencing of cultured CD4+ T cell DNA used the Oncomine TCR Beta short-read assay. TCRdb ran MiXCR on the PCR reads and lists one entry per CDR3 protein. The sample lists about 18,000 distinct CDR3 sequences, roughly two fifths occurring once. The specimen was CD4+ T cells from blood, cultured in vitro. The receptors derive from a human donor who had recovered from COVID-19.

There are a few counts of this clonotype. Written as DNA, the CDR3 is TGTGCCAGCACCTACTCTAGCGGGAGGTACACCGGGGAGCTGTTTTTT. Protein: CASTYSSGRYTGELFF. The chain links TRBV6-2 or TRBV6-3 to TRBJ2-2, with 11 bases identical to TRBD2. The CDR3 covers 16 residues. From germline, CDR1 is MNHEY and CDR2 SVGEGT. Germline trimming cut 7 bases from V and 3 bases from J; bases unmatched to any gene: 7.

The chain is built from TRBV19 and TRBJ1-1; 10 positions match TRBD1. The CDR3 has 15 amino acids. The trim removed 5 bases at V and 4 bases at J, leaving 7 bases unmatched. Per germline, CDR1 LNHDA and CDR2 SQIVND (reference sequence). DNA of the CDR3: TGTGCCAGTAGTGTACGACAGGGGGCCGGCACTGAAGCTTTCTTT. Protein product: CASSVRQGAGTEAFF.

As DNA, the CDR3 is TGTGCCAGAAGCCCTAACTTAGGGGGACCCTCCTACGAGCAGTACTTC. Translation gives CARSPNLGGPSYEQYF. The chain has TRBV5-3 and TRBJ2-7; weak D call: TRBD1 (6 bases). TRBV5-3 is noted as an ORF with a role that remains uncertain. V was pared by 4 bases and J by 0 bases, with 17 bases between. The CDR3 is made up of 16 amino acids.

The rearrangement links TRBV20-1 to TRBJ2-1; possibly TRBD1 for D (5 bases). The CDR3 covers 16 residues. CDR1 is DFQATT and CDR2 is SNEGSKA in the germline V gene (reference sequence). The germline V and J ends were trimmed by 4 bases and 2 bases, with 18 bases remaining between them. The CDR3 sequence is CSANKDSSAAYNEQFF. CDR3 DNA sequence: TGCAGTGCTAACAAAGACAGTTCAGCAGCCTACAATGAGCAGTTCTTC.

This chain uses TRBV10-3 with TRBJ2-2, with a tentative D call TRBD2 (6 bases). The CDR3 loop spans 13 amino acids. V was trimmed by 6 bases and J by 3 bases, leaving 8 bases between them. Germline CDR1 is ENHRY and CDR2 is SYGVKD. CDR3 nucleotide sequence: TGTGCCATCAGGGAGCGGGACACCGGGGAGCTGTTTTTT. Protein product: CAIRERDTGELFF.